These T cell receptor beta chains were read from a single sample in a study of STAT5B mutations in CD4+ large granular lymphocyte leukemia. TCRdb's table, derived via immunoSEQ multiplex PCR, lists solely in-frame clones and lacks some. The table has nearly 45,000 clones, around 85% seen once. What was sequenced was CD4+ T cells from blood buffy coats. Every receptor here comes from a human donor in good health. Both conserved end residues are part of each CDR3. D genes are given only for firm matches. Not all rows give a size; the values are once, few, many and, for expanded clones, a class.

abundance	d_gene	v_gene	j_gene	CDR3nt	CDR3aa
few	TRBD2	TRBV7-2	TRBJ2-3	TGTGCCAGCAGGCCTCCGGGACTAGCGGGTTCTAGCACAGATACGCAGTATTTT	CASRPPGLAGSSTDTQYF
NA	TRBD1	TRBV19	TRBJ2-7	TGTGCCAGTAGTATAGATGGACAGGTCGGCACCGAGCAGTACTTC	CASSIDGQVGTEQYF
NA	NA	TRBV6-1	TRBJ2-7	TGTGCCAGCACCCCGGGTCAAACCAACGAGCAGTACTTC	CASTPGQTNEQYF
NA	TRBD2	TRBV2	TRBJ2-3	TGTGCCAGCAGCGCTCTAGCGGGGGCAAGCACAGATACGCAGTATTTT	CASSALAGASTDTQYF
few	NA	TRBV11-3	TRBJ1-1	TGTGCCAGCAGCTTAGATCATCAGCGGAACACTGAAGCTTTCTTT	CASSLDHQRNTEAFF
NA	NA	TRBV27	TRBJ2-2	TGTGCCAGCAGTTGGCGGGGGCCTCCCGGGGAGCTGTTTTTT	CASSWRGPPGELFF
NA	NA	TRBV30	TRBJ1-3	TGTGCCCTAATCCCGGGGGGCCCTGGAAACACCATATATTTT	CALIPGGPGNTIYF
NA	NA	TRBV6-4	TRBJ2-3	TGTGCCAGCCTAGGGTGGCCCTTT	CASLGWPF
NA	TRBD1	TRBV2	TRBJ2-1	TGTGCCAGCATGATTGGGGGACAGGGGGGATACGGATACAATGAGCAGTTCTTC	CASMIGGQGGYGYNEQFF
NA	TRBD1	TRBV9	TRBJ2-3	TGTGCCAGCAGCGTAAGGACAGGACCCACAGATACGCAGTATTTT	CASSVRTGPTDTQYF
NA	NA	TRBV7-2	TRBJ2-3	TGTGCCAGCAGCTTAGGTGGTTATGTAGATACGCAGTATTTT	CASSLGGYVDTQYF
NA	TRBD2	TRBV19	TRBJ2-3	TGTGCCAGTAGTATTGGACTAGCAGATACGCAGTATTTT	CASSIGLADTQYF
NA	TRBD1	TRBV30	TRBJ1-2	TGTGCCTGGAACGCCCCTGGACAGGGCGGCTATGGCTACACCTTC	CAWNAPGQGGYGYTF
NA	NA	TRBV19	TRBJ1-4	TGTGCCAGTGGGCCCGGTGGTTCAACTAATGAAAAACTGTTTTTT	CASGPGGSTNEKLFF
NA	NA	TRBV2	TRBJ2-2	TGTGCCAGCAGAACGGGTGAAACCGGGGAGCTGTTTTTT	CASRTGETGELFF
NA	NA	TRBV28	TRBJ2-5	TGTGCCAGCAGTTTCCACTCAGGGCGGGAGACCCAGTACTTC	CASSFHSGRETQYF
few	NA	TRBV5-4	TRBJ1-2	TGTGCCAGCAGCTTGGGGGCAGGGTTTGGCTACACCTTC	CASSLGAGFGYTF
few	TRBD1	TRBV19	TRBJ2-1	TGTGCCAGTAGTACGCGACAGGGGGGTAACAATGAGCAGTTCTTC	CASSTRQGGNNEQFF
NA	TRBD2	TRBV4-2	TRBJ2-2	TGTGCCAGCAGCCGGGAGGGAGCGACCTCGGGCACCGGGGAGCTGTTTTTT	CASSREGATSGTGELFF
NA	NA	TRBV4-3	TRBJ1-6	TGCGCCAGCAGCCAGGCGGAAGGAGGGAGTTCACCCCTCCACTTT	CASSQAEGGSSPLHF
NA	TRBD1	TRBV7-3	TRBJ2-2	TGTGCCAGCAGCTCCAGTTCAGGGGGCACCGGGGAGCTGTTTTTT	CASSSSSGGTGELFF
NA	TRBD2	TRBV5-1	TRBJ2-1	TGCGCCAGCAGCCGGGGACTAGCGGGAGATAGCTCCTACAATGAGCAGTTCTTC	CASSRGLAGDSSYNEQFF
NA	TRBD1	TRBV29-1	TRBJ1-1	TGCAGCGTGAAGGGGGCAGGGGGAAGGGATACTGAAGCTTTCTTT	CSVKGAGGRDTEAFF
NA	NA	TRBV18	TRBJ2-2	TGTGCCAGCTCCCCTCTACTCGCGAACACCGGGGAGCTGTTTTTT	CASSPLLANTGELFF
NA	TRBD1	TRBV7-8	TRBJ1-6	TGTGCCAGCAGCATCCAGACAGGGCAAAATTCACCCCTCCACTTT	CASSIQTGQNSPLHF
NA	NA	TRBV7-2	TRBJ2-1	TGTGCCAGCAGCTTTCTAGGAGCCTACAATGAGCAGTTCTTC	CASSFLGAYNEQFF
NA	NA	TRBV2	TRBJ2-1	TGTGCCAGCAGTGGGGGGCAGGGAGTTGGTGAGCAGTTCTTC	CASSGGQGVGEQFF
NA	NA	TRBV30	TRBJ2-6	TGTGCCTGGAACCCGGGACGGGTTTCCTCTGGGGCCAACGTCCTGACTTTC	CAWNPGRVSSGANVLTF
few	TRBD1	TRBV19	TRBJ1-2	TGTGCCAGCACAAATGCCGGGACAGGGGGCAGCTATGGCTACACCTTC	CASTNAGTGGSYGYTF
few	NA	TRBV5-1	TRBJ2-1	TGCGCCAGCAGGTCGCAGCCGGGGCTAGCCTACAATGAGCAGTTCTTC	CASRSQPGLAYNEQFF
NA	NA	TRBV5-1	TRBJ2-2	TGCGCCAGCAGCCTAGGTGGGACGACGAACACCGGGGAGCTGTTTTTT	CASSLGGTTNTGELFF
NA	NA	TRBV2	TRBJ2-7	TGTGCCAGCAGTTGGGACTCCCAAGCTCGCGAGCAGTACTTC	CASSWDSQAREQYF
few	NA	TRBV4-1	TRBJ2-2	TGCGCCAGCAGCCAGGGAATGGGTATTTGGGAGCTGTTTTTT	CASSQGMGIWELFF
NA	TRBD1	TRBV11-2	TRBJ1-2	TGTGCCAGCAGCTACGGACAGGGCAACTATGGCTACACCTTC	CASSYGQGNYGYTF
NA	NA	TRBV20-1	TRBJ2-1	TGCAGTGCTAGAGGTCTCTATGAGCAGTTCTTC	CSARGLYEQFF
NA	TRBD2	TRBV27	TRBJ2-7	TGTGCCAGCAGTTCTCGACTAGCGGGGCCCAACTACGAGCAGTACTTC	CASSSRLAGPNYEQYF
NA	NA	TRBV4-2	TRBJ2-1	TGTGCCAGCAGCCAAGAACAGGGAGAACAGTTCTTC	CASSQEQGEQFF
NA	TRBD1	TRBV15	TRBJ2-1	TGTGCCACCAGCGGGGGGGGACAGGGGGCATACAATGAGCAGTTCTTC	CATSGGGQGAYNEQFF
NA	NA	TRBV29-1	TRBJ1-1	TGCAGCGTTGACGATGCGAACACTGAAGCTTTCTTT	CSVDDANTEAFF
NA	NA	TRBV19	TRBJ1-4	TGTGCCAGTAGTAATCTGGACAGTTCAAATGAAAAACTGTTTTTT	CASSNLDSSNEKLFF
few	TRBD2	TRBV6-6	TRBJ2-7	TGTGCCAGCAGTTACAGCGGGGTCTCCTACGAGCAGTACTTC	CASSYSGVSYEQYF
NA	NA	TRBV18	TRBJ2-7	TGTGCCAGCTCACCACTGAGCTCTTACGAGCAGTACTTC	CASSPLSSYEQYF
NA	TRBD1	TRBV7-2	TRBJ2-7	TGTGCCAGCAGCACCGGGGACAGGATAACCTACGAGCAGTACTTC	CASSTGDRITYEQYF
NA	NA	TRBV25-1	TRBJ1-2	TGTGCCAGCAGTCCCCATGAGGGGCCGACTAACTATGGCTACACCTTC	CASSPHEGPTNYGYTF
once	TRBD2	TRBV4-3	TRBJ2-3	TGCGCCAGCAGCCAAGATGGGTCTAGCGGTACAGATACGCAGTATTTT	CASSQDGSSGTDTQYF